This entry concerns a single T cell receptor (beta chain). These data originate in a study of blood T cell repertoires in COVID-19. Study overall: The study drew acute and convalescent COVID-19 samples from the United States, Italy and Spain. T cells, B-cell-depleted T cells, or PBMCs provided the cDNA or gDNA that served as material.

Original processing notes: Amplification of reference gene primers provided the estimated nucleated cell counts. Profiled with immunoSEQ multiplex PCR; TCRdb holds only in-frame clones, not every one. Clonal size and the V and J genes are those of that table, whereas D and trimming came from the DNA. The table has about 29,000 clones, 60% to 85% seen once; the top ten hold almost 8%. Germline V gene data show CDR1 as LGHDT and CDR2 as YNNKEL (reference sequence). The CDR3 totals 16 residues. V was cut by 4 bases and J by 0 bases, with 13 bases left in between. The TCR originated in a woman aged 70 to 79 with active or convalescent COVID-19. Sequencing was performed on peripheral blood. V and J are TRBV3-1 (or the pseudogene TRBV3-2) and TRBJ1-3, with a weak D call TRBD1 (5 bases). The CDR3 DNA follows: TGTGCCAGCAGCCCCCCGTCGGGGGTCTCTGGAAACACCATATATTTT. Its protein is CASSPPSGVSGNTIYF.